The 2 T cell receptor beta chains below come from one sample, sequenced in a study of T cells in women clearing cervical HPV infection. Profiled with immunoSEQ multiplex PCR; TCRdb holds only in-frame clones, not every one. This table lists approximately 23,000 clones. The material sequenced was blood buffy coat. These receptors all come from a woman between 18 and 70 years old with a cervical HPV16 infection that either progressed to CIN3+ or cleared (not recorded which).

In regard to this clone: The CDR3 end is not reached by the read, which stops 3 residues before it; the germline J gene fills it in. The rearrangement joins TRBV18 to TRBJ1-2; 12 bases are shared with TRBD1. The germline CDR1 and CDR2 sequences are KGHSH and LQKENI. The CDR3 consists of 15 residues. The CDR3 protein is CASSPRDRGPDTYTF. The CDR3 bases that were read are TGTGCCAGCTCACCTAGGGACAGGGGGCCAGATACC.

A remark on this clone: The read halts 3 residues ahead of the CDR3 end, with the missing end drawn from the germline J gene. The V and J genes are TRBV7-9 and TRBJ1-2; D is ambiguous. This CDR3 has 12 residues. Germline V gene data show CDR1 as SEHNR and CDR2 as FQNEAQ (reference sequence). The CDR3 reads CASSASSNDYTF. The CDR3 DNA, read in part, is TGTGCCAGCAGCGCATCTAGCAACGAC.